This T cell receptor beta chain was captured in a study of blood T cell repertoires in COVID-19. Looked up from germline, CDR1 is MRHNA and CDR2 is SNTAGT. The CDR3 loop spans 13 amino acids. The junction had 2 bases not matched to a gene; V was cut back by 6 bases and J by 4 bases. Generated by immunoSEQ multiplex PCR, the TCRdb table keeps only in-frame clones and is missing some. The sample contains 94,000 or so clones, roughly 88% of which appear only once. The rearrangement joins TRBV6-4 to TRBJ2-3; 9 nucleotides align to TRBD1. This TCR was sampled from a man aged 55 to 70 with acute or convalescent COVID-19. Material for sequencing was peripheral blood. The CDR3: CASSRQGADTQYF. In nucleotides, the CDR3 is TGTGCCAGCAGCAGACAGGGGGCAGATACGCAGTATTTT.